This T cell receptor (beta chain) is drawn from a study of CD8+CD57+ T cells in acquired aplastic anemia. According to the study, genomic DNA was the template for TCR beta VDJ and CDR3 profiling. TCRdb called the reads again in MiXCR, with one record for every CDR3 protein. The table has about 180,000 distinct CDR3 sequences, about 50% seen once. Whoever was chosen for sequencing had shown CD8+CD57+ cell expansion by flow cytometry. Germline CDR1 ENHRY, CDR2 SYGVKD. This CDR3 is 14 amino acids long. The rearrangement joins TRBV10-3 to TRBJ1-6, with 11 bases that match TRBD1. The source material was sorted CD4+, CD8+, or CD8+CD57+ T cells (not recorded which) from PBMCs. The receptor was derived from a human donor with aplastic anemia. Written as DNA, the CDR3 is TGTGCACGGACAGGGGGCATGGTTAATTCACCCCTCCACTTT. Translation: CARTGGMVNSPLHF.